The clone carrying this T cell receptor beta chain was seen a handful of times. Its antigen is as yet unknown. Only in-frame clones appear in the TCRdb table, and some are missing; sequencing was by immunoSEQ multiplex PCR. The table lists around 240,000 clones, about 90% of them singletons, with about 0.36% in the top ten. CDR3 length: 13 residues. The germline V gene encodes CDR1 SGHKS and CDR2 YYEKEE (reference sequence). Trimming took 0 bases from V and 4 from J, leaving 7 bases between them. The data originate from a study of cytomegalovirus exposure and HLA in healthy donors. The donors were members of the approximately 120-subject validation cohort (separate from the approximately 670-subject first cohort). Whole-study findings and limits: Rare TCR sequences predominated, though certain public TCRs were found in many donors. CMV antigen specificity of a few CMV-associated chains was confirmed in vitro. Subsequent analysis of the approximately 110 validation repertoires found a tendency for first-cohort TCR clusters to co-occur.

The J gene is TRBJ1-2, the V gene TRBV5-5; D ambiguous. The TCR sequence derives from a woman between 18 and 30 years old in good health and CMV-seronegative. Specimen: PBMCs. The CDR3 sequence: CASSLGAFYGYTF. CDR3 DNA sequence: TGTGCCAGCAGCTTGGGGGCATTCTATGGCTACACCTTC.